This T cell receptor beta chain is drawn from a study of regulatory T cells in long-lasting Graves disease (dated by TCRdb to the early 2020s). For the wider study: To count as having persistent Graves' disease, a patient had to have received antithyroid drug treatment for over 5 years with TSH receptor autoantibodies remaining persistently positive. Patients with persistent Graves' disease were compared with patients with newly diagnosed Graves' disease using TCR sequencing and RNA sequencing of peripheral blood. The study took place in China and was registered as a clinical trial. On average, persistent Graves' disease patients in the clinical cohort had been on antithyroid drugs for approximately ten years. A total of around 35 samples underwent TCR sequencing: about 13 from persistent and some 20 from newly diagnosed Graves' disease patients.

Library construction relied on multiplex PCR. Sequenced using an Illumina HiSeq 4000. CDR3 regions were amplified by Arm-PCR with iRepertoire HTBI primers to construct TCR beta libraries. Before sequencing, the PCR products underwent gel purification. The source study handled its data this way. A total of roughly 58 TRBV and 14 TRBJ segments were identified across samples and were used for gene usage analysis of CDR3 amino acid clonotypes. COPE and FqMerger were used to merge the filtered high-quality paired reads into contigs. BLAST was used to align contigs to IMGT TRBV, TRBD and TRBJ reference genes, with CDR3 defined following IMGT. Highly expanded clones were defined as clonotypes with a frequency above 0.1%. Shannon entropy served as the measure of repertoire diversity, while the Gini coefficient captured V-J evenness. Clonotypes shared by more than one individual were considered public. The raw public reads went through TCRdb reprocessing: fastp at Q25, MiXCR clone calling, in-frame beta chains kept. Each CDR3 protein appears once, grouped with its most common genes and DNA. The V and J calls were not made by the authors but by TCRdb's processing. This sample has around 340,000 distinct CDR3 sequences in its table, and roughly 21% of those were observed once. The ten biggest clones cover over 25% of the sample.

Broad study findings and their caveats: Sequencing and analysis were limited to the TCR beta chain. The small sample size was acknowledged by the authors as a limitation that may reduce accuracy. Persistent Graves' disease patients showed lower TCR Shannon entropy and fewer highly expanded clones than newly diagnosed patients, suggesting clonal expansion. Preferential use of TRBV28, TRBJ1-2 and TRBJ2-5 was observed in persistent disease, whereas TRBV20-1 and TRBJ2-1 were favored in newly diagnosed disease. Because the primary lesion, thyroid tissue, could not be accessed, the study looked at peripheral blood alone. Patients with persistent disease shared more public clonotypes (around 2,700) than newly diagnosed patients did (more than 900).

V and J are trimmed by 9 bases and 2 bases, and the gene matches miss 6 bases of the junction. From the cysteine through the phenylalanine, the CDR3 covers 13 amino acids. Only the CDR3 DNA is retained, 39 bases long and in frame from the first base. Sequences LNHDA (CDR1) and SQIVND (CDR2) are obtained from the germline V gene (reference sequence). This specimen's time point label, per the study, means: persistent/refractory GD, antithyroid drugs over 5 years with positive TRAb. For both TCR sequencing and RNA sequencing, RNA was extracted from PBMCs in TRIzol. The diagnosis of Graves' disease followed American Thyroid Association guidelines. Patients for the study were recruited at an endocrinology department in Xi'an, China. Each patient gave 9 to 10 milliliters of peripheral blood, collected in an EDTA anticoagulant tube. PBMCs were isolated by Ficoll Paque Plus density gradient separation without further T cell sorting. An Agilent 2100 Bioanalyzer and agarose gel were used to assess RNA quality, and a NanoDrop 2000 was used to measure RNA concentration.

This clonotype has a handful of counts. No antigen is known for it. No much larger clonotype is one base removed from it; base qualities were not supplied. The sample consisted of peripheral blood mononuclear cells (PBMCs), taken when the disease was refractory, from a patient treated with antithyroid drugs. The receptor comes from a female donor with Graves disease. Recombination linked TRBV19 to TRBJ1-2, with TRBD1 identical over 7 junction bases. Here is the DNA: TGTGCCAGCATACAGGGGTGGAACTATGGCTACACCTTC. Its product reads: CASIQGWNYGYTF. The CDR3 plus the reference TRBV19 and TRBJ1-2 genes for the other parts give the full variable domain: DGGITQSPKYLFRKEGQNVTLSCEQNLNHDAMYWYRQDPGQGLRLIYYSQIVNDFQKGDIAEGYSVSREKKESFPLTVTSAQKNPTAFYLCASIQGWNYGYTFGSGTRLTVV.